A selection of T cell receptor beta chains follows, all from one sample in a study of cytotoxic CD8 clonotypes in ibrutinib-treated CLL. Profiling relied on immunoSEQ multiplex PCR, and the TCRdb table lists in-frame clones only, not all of them. The sample comprises more than 200,000 clones, more than 70% of which are singletons, and about an eighth rests with the top ten. The material sequenced was PBMCs, taken after 12 months of ibrutinib treatment. These receptors all come from a human donor with chronic lymphocytic leukemia. Both conserved end residues are part of each CDR3. D genes are given only for firm matches. For some rows the clone size is stated as once, few or many, or as a class when expanded; others skip it.

j_call	clone_size	d_call	v_call	cdr3_aa	cdr3_nt
TRBJ2-1	NA	NA	TRBV28	CASSLYNTDNEQFF	TGTGCCAGCAGTTTATATAACACCGACAATGAGCAGTTCTTC
TRBJ1-3	NA	NA	TRBV21-1	CASSKGTGGSGNTIYF	TGTGCCAGCAGCAAAGGAACAGGGGGCTCTGGAAACACCATATATTTT
TRBJ2-5	NA	NA	TRBV4-1	CASSQEGPYQETQYF	TGCGCCAGCAGCCAAGAAGGGCCGTACCAAGAGACCCAGTACTTC
TRBJ1-5	medium-sized	NA	TRBV7-9	CAVQYSNQPQHF	TGTGCGGTACAGTATAGCAATCAGCCCCAGCATTTT
TRBJ2-7	NA	NA	TRBV6-1	CASSGAGISSYEQYF	TGTGCCAGCAGTGGGGCGGGAATTAGCTCCTACGAGCAGTACTTC
TRBJ2-2	NA	TRBD2	TRBV5-6	CASSFLLAQTGELFF	TGTGCCAGCAGCTTTTTACTAGCGCAAACAGGGGAGCTGTTTTTT
TRBJ1-4	NA	NA	TRBV15	CATSRGGLGEKLFF	TGTGCCACCAGCAGGGGGGGGCTAGGTGAAAAACTGTTTTTT
TRBJ2-1	NA	NA	TRBV7-9	CASSIQRNEQFF	TGTGCCAGCAGCATACAGAGGAATGAGCAGTTCTTC
TRBJ2-7	NA	NA	TRBV7-2	CASSSHEDRAYEQYF	TGTGCCAGCAGCTCCCACGAGGACCGAGCCTACGAGCAGTACTTC
TRBJ1-5	NA	NA	TRBV9	CASSVGQTHQPQHF	TGTGCCAGCAGCGTAGGGCAGACGCATCAGCCCCAGCATTTT
TRBJ1-1	NA	NA	TRBV7-7	CASSFGENTEAFF	TGTGCTAGCAGCTTTGGGGAGAACACTGAAGCTTTCTTT
TRBJ2-3	NA	NA	TRBV7-3	CASSLLGPITDTQYF	TGTGCCAGCAGCTTATTGGGCCCGATAACAGATACGCAGTATTTT
TRBJ2-2	NA	NA	TRBV2	CASSWDRFQAGELFF	TGTGCCAGCAGTTGGGACCGGTTTCAGGCCGGGGAGCTGTTTTTT